Listed below are T cell receptor beta chains from one sample, sequenced in a study of CD8 T cells in Susac syndrome. TCRdb itself ran the immunoSEQ multiplex PCR reads through MiXCR, one entry per CDR3 protein. The sample consists of roughly 86,000 distinct CDR3 sequences, 96% of them appearing once. Specimen: CD8+ T cells from PBMCs. Receptor source: a human donor with Susac syndrome. Both conserved end residues are part of each CDR3. D genes are given only for firm matches. Size is omitted from some rows. Given values are once, few, many or a class for expanded clones.

cdr3_nt cdr3_aa d_call clone_size j_call v_call
TGCGCCAGCAGCTTTCGTCCGACTAACTATGGCTACACCTTC CASSFRPTNYGYTF . . TRBJ1-2 TRBV5-1
TGTGCCAGCAAACGGTTCGCCAGGCGTAATTCACCCCTCCACTTT CASKRFARRNSPLHF . . TRBJ1-6 TRBV6-4
TGTGCCACCAGCCCTTCTGTAGGGCGGTACGAGCAGTACTTC CATSPSVGRYEQYF . . TRBJ2-7 TRBV15
TGCAGCGTGGAGGGGCTAGTGGGCTTCGTCGCAGATACGCAGTATTTT CSVEGLVGFVADTQYF . . TRBJ2-3 TRBV29-1
TGCGCCAGCAGCTTGAAGGAGATGAACACTGAAGCTTTCTTT CASSLKEMNTEAFF . once TRBJ1-1 TRBV5-1
TGTGCCAGCAGCTTAGTGGGAGGTAGCGGTTATAATTCACCCCTCCACTTT CASSLVGGSGYNSPLHF . . TRBJ1-6 TRBV7-9
TGTGCCAGCAGCGTAGAATTGGAGACTGAAGCTTTCTTT CASSVELETEAFF . once TRBJ1-1 TRBV9
TGTGCCAGCAGTCGGGCCGTCGAGCAGTACTTC CASSRAVEQYF . . TRBJ2-7 TRBV2
TGCAGTGCCAAATCTCGGACAGGGGCGCACTATGGCTACACCTTC CSAKSRTGAHYGYTF TRBD1 . TRBJ1-2 TRBV20-1
TGCAGCGTTGAGTTCGACAGGCCGTATGAAGCTTTCTTT CSVEFDRPYEAFF . . TRBJ1-1 TRBV29-1
TGCAGCGTTAACAATCCCCCCTCCTACGAGCAGTACTTC CSVNNPPSYEQYF . . TRBJ2-7 TRBV29-1
TGTGCCAGCAGTTCCTACCTGGCGGACTCGGGGTCGGGCTACACCTTC CASSSYLADSGSGYTF . . TRBJ1-2 TRBV6-5
TGCAGCGTTGAGTTAGGTTTTGGGGGGCACGAGCAGTACTTC CSVELGFGGHEQYF . . TRBJ2-7 TRBV29-1
TGTGCCAGCAGCTCAGGACGGATCAATTCACCCCTCCACTTT CASSSGRINSPLHF . once TRBJ1-6 TRBV5-6
TGTGCCAGCAGCCAAGAAGGGGGACAGGAGGCCAAAAACATTCAGTACTTC CASSQEGGQEAKNIQYF TRBD1 . TRBJ2-4 TRBV4-2
TGTGCCAGCAGTTTACCAGATACGCAGTATTTT CASSLPDTQYF . . TRBJ2-3 TRBV28
TGTGCCAGCAGCTTAGCGGACCTCAGAAAGAGATACGATTCACCCCTCCACTTT CASSLADLRKRYDSPLHF . . TRBJ1-6 TRBV7-9
TGCAGTGCCGAGGGACTTCCAGAGCAGTTCTTC CSAEGLPEQFF . . TRBJ2-1 TRBV20-1
TGTGCCAGCGTGAACAGCCAAGGGGGGAACTATGGCTACACCTTC CASVNSQGGNYGYTF . . TRBJ1-2 TRBV6-2/TRBV6-3
TGCGCCAGCAGCTCAGGACTAGCGGGGGGGCGCGTAGAGACCCAGTACTTC CASSSGLAGGRVETQYF TRBD2 . TRBJ2-5 TRBV5-1
TGTGCCAGCAGCCAATGGGACAGGGCTGGCACTGAAGCTTTCTTT CASSQWDRAGTEAFF TRBD1 . TRBJ1-1 TRBV7-9
TGTGCCAGCAGCCGACCCCCGGCAGATACGCAGTATTTT CASSRPPADTQYF . few TRBJ2-3 TRBV27
TGCAGTGCGATAGCTGCGGGGGGACTATACGAGCAGTACTTC CSAIAAGGLYEQYF TRBD2 . TRBJ2-7 TRBV20-1
TGCAGTGCTAGAGATTGGACCGGGAACACTGAAGCTTTCTTT CSARDWTGNTEAFF . . TRBJ1-1 TRBV20-1
TGCAGTGCTAGCCTGGGGCGCTCCTACGAGCAGTACTTC CSASLGRSYEQYF . once TRBJ2-7 TRBV20-1
TGCGCCAGCAGCCAAGATCTGACTAGCGGGGATCAGTACTTC CASSQDLTSGDQYF TRBD2 . TRBJ2-5 TRBV4-1
TGTGCCAGCAGCCAAGATTTTGGCGGGAACTATGGCTACACCTTC CASSQDFGGNYGYTF . . TRBJ1-2 TRBV14
TGTGCCAGCAGCCAAGACAGCCTGAACACCGGGGAGCTGTTTTTT CASSQDSLNTGELFF . . TRBJ2-2 TRBV3-1
TGTGCCAGCAGCTTGGAGGCGACGAAGAGTAGGCATGAGCAGTTCTTC CASSLEATKSRHEQFF . once TRBJ2-1 TRBV5-4
TGTGCCACCGCGGACAGGGCGAACACTGAAGCTTTCTTT CATADRANTEAFF TRBD1 . TRBJ1-1 TRBV15
TGTGCCTGGAGTAGAAACGGCCGGGCGGAGATCAATCAGCCCCAGCATTTT CAWSRNGRAEINQPQHF . . TRBJ1-5 TRBV30
TGCGCCAGCAGTCAGGGGATGGCAGGACACCGAACAATTTATAGCAATCAGCCCCAGCATTTT CASSQGMAGHRTIYSNQPQHF . . TRBJ1-5 TRBV23-1
TGTGCCAGCAGTTACTCCAGGGAGCCGAACACTGAAGCTTTCTTT CASSYSREPNTEAFF . . TRBJ1-1 TRBV6-5
TGTGCCAGCAGCCAAGGGGGGACAGCGAACACTGAAGCTTTCTTT CASSQGGTANTEAFF TRBD1 . TRBJ1-1 TRBV3-1
TGTGCCACCAGCAGTCCGGACAGGGGGCAGGTACCCCTCCACTTT CATSSPDRGQVPLHF TRBD1 . TRBJ1-6 TRBV15
TGTGCCACCAGCAGAGGGAGGGGGGCGAACACTGAAGCTTTCTTT CATSRGRGANTEAFF . . TRBJ1-1 TRBV15
TGTGCCCTCGGACAGGGGGCTAACTATGGCTACACCTTC CALGQGANYGYTF TRBD1 . TRBJ1-2 TRBV30
TGTGCCAGCAGTTTCCCCCTACTTCGACAGGGCTACGAGCAGTACTTC CASSFPLLRQGYEQYF TRBD1 . TRBJ2-7 TRBV6-2/TRBV6-3
TGTGCCAGCAGTTTATCAGGGTATAGGATTGGGATCTTCCAAGAGACCCAGTACTTC CASSLSGYRIGIFQETQYF . once TRBJ2-5 TRBV27
TGCAGCGTTGACTTTTTTCGGGGGTCGGACTATGGCTACACCTTC CSVDFFRGSDYGYTF . . TRBJ1-2 TRBV29-1
TGTGCCAGCAGCCGACTAATGACAGATACGCAGTATTTT CASSRLMTDTQYF . . TRBJ2-3 TRBV11-3
TGTGCCAGCAGTTCCGTAGCCCGCTCTGGGGCCAACGTCCTGACTTTC CASSSVARSGANVLTF . . TRBJ2-6 TRBV28
TGTGCCAGCGTCCCGGGACAGGGGGCATCCTATGGCTACACCTTC CASVPGQGASYGYTF TRBD1 . TRBJ1-2 TRBV19
TGTGCCTGGAGCCCCGGTCAGGGTGGAAACACCATATATTTT CAWSPGQGGNTIYF . . TRBJ1-3 TRBV30
TGTGCCAGCTCACCAGGGACTTCCCCGGGGGAGCAGTACTTC CASSPGTSPGEQYF . . TRBJ2-7 TRBV18
TGCCCTAGCAGCGGGCAGGGACGAGGCACTGAAGCTTTCTTT CPSSGQGRGTEAFF . . TRBJ1-1 TRBV2
TGCAGCGTGGCCCCTTATGATGGCTACACCTTC CSVAPYDGYTF . . TRBJ1-2 TRBV29-1
TGCGCCAGCAGCTTGGCCAGGAGCGCCAATGAGCAGTTCTTC CASSLARSANEQFF . once TRBJ2-1 TRBV5-1
TGCAGCGTTGGACCGGGAGGCCCTGAAGCTTTCTTT CSVGPGGPEAFF . . TRBJ1-1 TRBV29-1
TGTGCCACCCAGGGGGGCTTTACAGTTAACACTGAAGCTTTCTTT CATQGGFTVNTEAFF TRBD1 . TRBJ1-1 TRBV7-9
TGTGCCAGCAGTGAATCCGCCTCGGCTTTCTTT CASSESASAFF . . TRBJ1-1 TRBV25-1
TGCAGTGCTAGTGAGGCGGGGGTGAGGAATGAGCAGTTCTTC CSASEAGVRNEQFF TRBD2 . TRBJ2-1 TRBV20-1
TGTGCCTGGAGACCGGGGGGCGCAACTAATGAAAAACTGTTTTTT CAWRPGGATNEKLFF . . TRBJ1-4 TRBV30
TGTGCCTGTGGCGGGAACACTGAAGCTTTCTTT CACGGNTEAFF . . TRBJ1-1 TRBV12-5
TGTGCCAGCATGGTACGGCCTTCCCGGGGGCGTAGCACAGATACGCAGTATTTT CASMVRPSRGRSTDTQYF . . TRBJ2-3 TRBV6-2/TRBV6-3
TGCAGCGCCACAGGGAATACGAACACTGAAGCTTTCTTT CSATGNTNTEAFF . . TRBJ1-1 TRBV29-1
TGCAGTGCTAGAGAGACAGACAATCAGCCCCAGCATTTT CSARETDNQPQHF . . TRBJ1-5 TRBV20-1
TGTGCCAGCAGCCAAGTCAGGGCGGGGGAACAGTTCTTC CASSQVRAGEQFF TRBD2 . TRBJ2-1 TRBV4-2